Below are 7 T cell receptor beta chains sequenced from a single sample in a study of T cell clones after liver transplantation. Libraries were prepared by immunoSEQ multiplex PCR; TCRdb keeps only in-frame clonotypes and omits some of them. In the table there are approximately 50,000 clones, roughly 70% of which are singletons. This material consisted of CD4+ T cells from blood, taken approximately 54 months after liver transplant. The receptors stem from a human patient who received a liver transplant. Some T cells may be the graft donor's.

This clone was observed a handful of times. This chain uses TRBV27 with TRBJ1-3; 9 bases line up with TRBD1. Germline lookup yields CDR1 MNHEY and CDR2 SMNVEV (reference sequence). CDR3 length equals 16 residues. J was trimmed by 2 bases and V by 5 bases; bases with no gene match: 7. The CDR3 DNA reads TGTGCCAGCAGTCCATCGAGGGACAGGGCTGGAAACACCATATATTTT. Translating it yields CASSPSRDRAGNTIYF.

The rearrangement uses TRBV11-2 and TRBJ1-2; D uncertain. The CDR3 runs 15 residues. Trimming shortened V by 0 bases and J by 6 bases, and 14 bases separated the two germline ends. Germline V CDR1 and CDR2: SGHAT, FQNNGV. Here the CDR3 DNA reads TGTGCCAGCAGCTTAGAGCCCAGACTAAAAAATGGCTACACCTTC. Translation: CASSLEPRLKNGYTF. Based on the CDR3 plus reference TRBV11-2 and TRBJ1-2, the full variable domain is EAGVAQSPRYKIIEKRQSVAFWCNPISGHATLYWYQQILGQGPKLLIQFQNNGVVDDSQLPKDRFSAERLKGVDSTLKIQPAKLEDSAVYLCASSLEPRLKNGYTFGSGTRLTVV.

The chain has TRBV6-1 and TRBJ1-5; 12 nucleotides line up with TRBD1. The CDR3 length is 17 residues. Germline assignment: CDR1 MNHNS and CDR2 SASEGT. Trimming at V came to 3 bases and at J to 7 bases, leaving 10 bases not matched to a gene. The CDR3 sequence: CASSDQGGQGAGQPQHF. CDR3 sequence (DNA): TGTGCCAGCAGTGACCAAGGGGGACAGGGGGCCGGACAGCCCCAGCATTTT.

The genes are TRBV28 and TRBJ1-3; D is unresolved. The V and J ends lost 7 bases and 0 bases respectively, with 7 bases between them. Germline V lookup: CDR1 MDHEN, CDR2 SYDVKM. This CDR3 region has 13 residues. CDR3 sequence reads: CASKASSGNTIYF. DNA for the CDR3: TGTGCCAGCAAGGCCAGCTCTGGAAACACCATATATTTT. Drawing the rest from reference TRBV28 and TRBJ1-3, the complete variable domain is DVKVTQSSRYLVKRTGEKVFLECVQDMDHENMFWYRQDPGLGLRLIYFSYDVKMKEKGDIPEGYSVSREKKERFSLILESASTNQTSMYLCASKASSGNTIYFGEGSWLTVV.

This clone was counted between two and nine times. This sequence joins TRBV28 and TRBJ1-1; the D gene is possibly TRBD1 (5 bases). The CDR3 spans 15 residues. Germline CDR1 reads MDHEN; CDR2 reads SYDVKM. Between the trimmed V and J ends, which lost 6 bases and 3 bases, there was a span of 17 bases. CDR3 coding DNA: TGTGCCAGCAGCCCCCCGGGGGGGTTGGACACTGAAGCTTTCTTT. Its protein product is CASSPPGGLDTEAFF.

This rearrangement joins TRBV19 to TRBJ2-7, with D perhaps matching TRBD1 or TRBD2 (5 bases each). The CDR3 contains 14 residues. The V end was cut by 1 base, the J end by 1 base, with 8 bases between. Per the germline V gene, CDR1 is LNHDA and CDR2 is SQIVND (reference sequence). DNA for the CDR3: TGTGCCAGTAGTATAGGGGACGGATCCTACGAGCAGTACTTC. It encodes CASSIGDGSYEQYF. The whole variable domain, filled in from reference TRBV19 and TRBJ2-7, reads DGGITQSPKYLFRKEGQNVTLSCEQNLNHDAMYWYRQDPGQGLRLIYYSQIVNDFQKGDIAEGYSVSREKKESFPLTVTSAQKNPTAFYLCASSIGDGSYEQYFGPGTRLTVT.

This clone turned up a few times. The CDR3 loop reads CASSQDLLGAPMTASYSPLHF. The CDR3 coding sequence is TGCGCCAGCAGCCAAGATCTCCTGGGGGCCCCAATGACAGCCAGCTATTCACCCCTCCACTTT. The chain uses TRBV4-1 and TRBJ1-6; D is perhaps TRBD1 (6 bases). Trimming cost V 0 bases and J 8 bases, with 29 bases left between them. This CDR3 has 21 residues. CDR1 is MGHRA and CDR2 is YSYEKL in the germline V gene.